This T cell receptor (beta chain) came from a study of early T cells in non-severe SARS-CoV-2 infection (dated by TCRdb to 2020 to 2023). A note on the overall study: Because TCR sequencing relied on bulk RNA taken from unsorted whole blood, pairing of alpha and beta chains was not possible.

The CDR1 and CDR2 encoded by the germline V gene (reference sequence) are SGHNT and YYREEE. The V and J ends are trimmed by 4 bases and 1 base, leaving 17 bases between them. Reading from cysteine to phenylalanine, the CDR3 counts 16 amino acids. Only CDR3 DNA remains: 48 bases, in frame from the first base. This was a case-control study nested in a cohort of healthcare workers in London, UK, who had nasopharyngeal swab PCR tests and blood samples taken every week. Between 23 and 31 March 2020, the week of the UK lockdown, healthcare workers were enrolled and then followed up weekly for as long as 16 weeks. Library preparation was by 5' RACE. Sequencing was performed on a NextSeq 500. Unique molecular identifiers were attached to individual cDNA molecules in the TCR library protocol so that sequencing error and PCR bias could be corrected. Both TCR alpha and beta chains were sequenced, and tight co-correlation was observed between alpha and beta sequence abundances in each sample. Turning to the authors' computational methods: Decombinator V4 was used to annotate the V gene, J gene and CDR3 of the TCR sequences. TCRs were defined as expanded if a significant change between any two time points was detected under a Poisson model with p below 0.0001. Abundances of TCRs were expressed as counts per million after normalisation to the total number of TCRs sequenced in each sample. MAIT TCRs were defined by TRAV1-2 paired with TRAJ12, TRAJ20 or TRAJ33, and iNKT TCRs by TRAV10 paired with TRAJ18. VDJdb, accessed 1 November 2021, was searched for CMV, EBV and SARS-CoV-2 annotated TCRs, with TCRs annotated for multiple antigens excluded. TCRdb passed the public sequencing reads through fastp at Q25 and MiXCR, retaining productive beta sequences. Every entry covers one CDR3 protein and lists the most common genes and DNA from its rows. The V and J calls follow TCRdb's processing rather than the paper's. The sample yields some 36,000 distinct CDR3 sequences; 5% to 7% were counted once. Around 6.3% of the sample belongs to the ten largest clones.

What the research found in general, with its limitations: Matching against VDJdb was skewed toward anti-spike CD8 responses, likely underestimated virus-specific expansions, and missed private and CD4 specificities.

A word on this clonotype: Its cognate antigen has yet to be identified. Within one base of it there is no much larger clone, and no base qualities were kept.

The sequence came from an adult who was a healthcare worker with PCR-confirmed SARS-CoV-2 infection or an uninfected control (not recorded which). The V and J genes are TRBV5-4 and TRBJ1-2, with the D gene call left open. Sequencing input: whole blood. The sequenced DNA is TGTGCCAGCAGCGCAACACCACAGCGAATTAACTATGGCTACACCTTC. Its protein reads: CASSATPQRINYGYTF. Beyond the CDR3, the reference TRBV5-4 and TRBJ1-2 genes provide the residues; the full variable domain reads: ETGVTQSPTHLIKTRGQQVTLRCSSQSGHNTVSWYQQALGQGPQFIFQYYREEENGRGNFPPRFSGLQFPNYSSELNVNALELDDSALYLCASSATPQRINYGYTFGSGTRLTVV.